This is a list of T cell receptor beta chains from one sample in a study of blood T cell repertoires in COVID-19. The table came from immunoSEQ multiplex PCR; TCRdb's copy has only in-frame clones and leaves some out. The top ten clones hold 1% to 1.3% of a sample with about 300,000 clones, about 93% of them seen once. The sequenced sample was PBMCs or T cells enriched from blood (not recorded which). Source of these receptors: a woman between 25 and 40 years old who had recovered from COVID-19. The CDR3 runs from the conserved cysteine through the conserved F or W.

cdr3_aa	cdr3_length	v_call	j_call
CASSYGGANYGYTF	14	TRBV6-5	TRBJ1-2
CASSIEIAGTTHSYEQYF	18	TRBV19	TRBJ2-7
CASSQEERSQETQYF	15	TRBV4-2	TRBJ2-5
CAIKQGDTEAFF	12	TRBV10-3	TRBJ1-1
CASKDRGRYNEQFF	14	TRBV2	TRBJ2-1
CASSTLAGPSGEQFF	15	TRBV19	TRBJ2-1
CASSVTGGYTF	11	TRBV2	TRBJ1-2
CASTRDSENQPQHF	14	TRBV2	TRBJ1-5
CASSQESSSWQYF	13	TRBV3-1/TRBV3-2	TRBJ2-7
CASRPIQGGDGNTGELFF	18	TRBV19	TRBJ2-2
CASSHRQAEETQYF	14	TRBV7-2	TRBJ2-5
CASSAGQRRTEAFF	14	TRBV9	TRBJ1-1
CASSPSQAVLGYGYTF	16	TRBV7-9	TRBJ1-2
CASSFTTGPNGELFF	15	TRBV7-8	TRBJ2-2
CASSKYRLENQPQHF	15	TRBV6-6	TRBJ1-5
CASTPSSEGTQYF	13	TRBV12-3/TRBV12-4	TRBJ2-3
CASSLYMRDTQYF	13	TRBV19	TRBJ2-3
CASSSQKDRGYSYEQYF	17	TRBV7-3	TRBJ2-7
CASSSAGGNQPQHF	14	TRBV19	TRBJ1-5
CASSHGQVNQPQHF	14	TRBV6-5	TRBJ1-5
CASSLGGTNEQFF	13	TRBV13	TRBJ2-1
CASSWAQTGDEQYF	14	TRBV6-5	TRBJ2-7
CASSMDRYLHLLHF	14	TRBV27	TRBJ1-6
CASRLAGGSVNEQFF	15	TRBV6-6	TRBJ2-1
CASSQESRLAGAYNEQFF	18	TRBV7-9	TRBJ2-1
CASSWLGSGRVLQYF	15	TRBV28	TRBJ2-3
CASSAREAPLSGANVLTF	18	TRBV7-2	TRBJ2-6
CAWALGGGMGQPQHF	15	TRBV30	TRBJ1-5
CAISFRTSGSYNEQFF	16	TRBV10-3	TRBJ2-1
CSAGTYNEQFF	11	TRBV20-1	TRBJ2-1
CAWTSGTRTDTQYF	14	TRBV30	TRBJ2-3
CASSPGSTTNEKLFF	15	TRBV5-4	TRBJ1-4
CASSLEKIGTGFFYEQYF	18	TRBV7-6	TRBJ2-7
CASSVGQGETQYF	13	TRBV27	TRBJ2-5
CAWSDFNSLNEQYF	14	TRBV30	TRBJ2-7
CASSFVRLGGLSGELFF	17	TRBV7-9	TRBJ2-2
CATRGARTNEQFF	13	TRBV19	TRBJ2-1
CASDGTSGPYNEQFF	15	TRBV10-1	TRBJ2-1
CASSLDGTSGVDEQFF	16	TRBV7-3	TRBJ2-1
CAISDSGSRYEQYF	14	TRBV10-3	TRBJ2-7
CASNPGAYEQYF	12	TRBV28	TRBJ2-7
CASSYSIGTADNEKLFF	17	TRBV6-2/TRBV6-3	TRBJ1-4
CASTQSGGRKGETQYF	16	TRBV2	TRBJ2-5
CASSHRLAGGGDTQYF	16	TRBV27	TRBJ2-3
CASSYLSGELFF	12	TRBV6-2/TRBV6-3	TRBJ2-2
CASSVLDRPNTEAFF	15	TRBV9	TRBJ1-1
CASSLIGGTYEQYF	14	TRBV27	TRBJ2-7
CASSQGQVTEAFF	13	TRBV18	TRBJ1-1
CASRYTIGPTGDYEQYF	17	TRBV2	TRBJ2-7